The 13 T cell receptor beta chains presented below share a single source sample, sequenced in a study of PD-1 blockade in classical Hodgkin lymphoma. Patients all relapsed after autologous stem cell transplantation, and there was variation in brentuximab vedotin exposure. Libraries were prepared by immunoSEQ multiplex PCR; TCRdb keeps only in-frame clonotypes and omits some of them. The sample holds approximately 150,000 clones, just under 80% seen once. Sequencing used peripheral blood mononuclear cells (PBMCs), obtained before the second cycle of nivolumab. The source is a human donor with classical Hodgkin lymphoma.

CDR3 amino acids: CASRRTGGYNEQFF. The CDR3 DNA sequence: TGTGCCAGCAGAAGGACAGGGGGCTACAATGAGCAGTTCTTC. J is TRBJ2-1 and V is TRBV7-9, with 10 bases matching TRBD1. Germline CDR1 reads SEHNR; CDR2 reads FQNEAQ (reference sequence). With 6 bases clipped from V and 3 bases from J, the junction kept 2 bases outside the gene matches. There are 14 residues in the CDR3.

This sequence joins TRBV4-1 and TRBJ2-7; 9 bases agree with TRBD1. There are 15 residues in the CDR3. With 3 bases clipped from V and 3 bases from J, the junction kept 6 bases outside the gene matches. Germline loops: CDR1 MGHRA, CDR2 YSYEKL. The CDR3 region is CASSHPGQGNYEQYF. CDR3 nucleotides: TGCGCCAGCAGCCACCCGGGACAGGGCAACTACGAGCAGTACTTC.

This clone was seen a few times. The chain is built from TRBV5-1 and TRBJ1-4, with a weak D call TRBD1 (5 bases). The germline V gene has CDR1 SGHRS and CDR2 YFSETQ. This CDR3 comprises 16 residues. Between the trimmed V and J ends, which lost 2 bases and 4 bases, there was a span of 15 bases. The CDR3 reads CASSLSLGTFNEKLFF. For the CDR3, the DNA is TGCGCCAGCAGCTTAAGTCTCGGGACGTTTAATGAAAAACTGTTTTTT.

The chain links TRBV2 to TRBJ1-2; D gene unclear. Looked up from germline, CDR1 is SNHLY and CDR2 is FYNNEI. The V end lost 6 bases, the J end lost 7 bases, and 18 bases lay between the germline ends. CDR3 size: 14 residues. In DNA, the CDR3 is TGTGCCAGCAGCGTTCTACCAGGTTGGGGTGGCTACACCTTC. Translated: CASSVLPGWGGYTF.

A single count supports this clone. V gene TRBV5-1 combines with J gene TRBJ2-7, with 10 bases matching TRBD1. This CDR3 has 15 amino acids. Trimming took 2 bases from V and 3 from J; bases not matched to a gene: 5. Germline V gene sequence: CDR1 SGHRS, CDR2 YFSETQ. The CDR3 is CASSFQGTGVYEQYF. CDR3 bases: TGCGCCAGCAGCTTTCAGGGGACAGGGGTCTACGAGCAGTACTTC. Complete variable domain (other parts from reference TRBV5-1 and TRBJ2-7): KAGVTQTPRYLIKTRGQQVTLSCSPISGHRSVSWYQQTPGQGLQFLFEYFSETQRNKGNFPGRFSGRQFSNSRSEMNVSTLELGDSALYLCASSFQGTGVYEQYFGPGTRLTVT.

The V call is TRBV5-1, the J call TRBJ2-7; the match to TRBD2 covers 9 bases. Germline V gene lookup returns CDR1 SGHRS and CDR2 YFSETQ. The CDR3 spans 18 residues. The V and J ends lost 5 bases and 3 bases, in that order; junction bases with no gene match: 18. CDR3 in amino acids: CASRYWGVSAGGSYEQYF. In DNA form, the CDR3 reads TGCGCCAGCAGGTATTGGGGGGTATCGGCGGGAGGGAGCTACGAGCAGTACTTC.

This chain links TRBV7-8 with TRBJ1-3; no clear D. Germline-derived CDR1 and CDR2 are SGHVS and FQNEAQ. There are 14 residues in the CDR3. Trimming shortened V by 4 bases and J by 4 bases, and 11 bases separated the two germline ends. The CDR3 sequence is CASSYFDRGNTIYF. CDR3 coding DNA: TGTGCCAGCAGCTATTTTGACCGGGGAAACACCATATATTTT.

The J gene is TRBJ1-3, the V gene TRBV19; D ambiguous. This CDR3 contains 14 residues. Per the germline V gene, CDR1 is LNHDA and CDR2 is SQIVND (reference sequence). Trimming pared 1 base from V and 15 bases from J, leaving 19 bases between. CDR3 sequence (DNA): TGTGCCAGTAGTATAGGCCTCTTTGTGTCTTCGGAATATTTT. This codes for CASSIGLFVSSEYF.

V usage is TRBV28 and J usage is TRBJ2-2; TRBD2 agrees at 12 bases. This CDR3 comprises 19 residues. CDR1 and CDR2 from the germline V gene are MDHEN and SYDVKM. The V segment lost 7 bases and the J segment 3 bases; nucleotides outside the gene matches: 15. The CDR3: CASTTLRRPSGRDTGELFF. Written as DNA, the CDR3 is TGTGCCAGCACCACCTTGCGTCGGCCTAGCGGGAGGGACACCGGGGAGCTGTTTTTT.

The CDR3: CAISGGQGNTEAFF. The CDR3 bases are TGTGCCATCAGTGGGGGACAGGGGAACACTGAAGCTTTCTTT. The chain combines TRBV10-3 with TRBJ1-1, with 9 positions matching TRBD1. This CDR3 is built from 14 residues. Germline values: CDR1 ENHRY, CDR2 SYGVKD. V lost 4 bases to trimming and J lost 1 base; unmatched junction nucleotides: 1.

This chain connects TRBV7-8 to TRBJ2-7, with a weak D call TRBD1 (5 bases). The germline gives CDR1 SGHVS, CDR2 FQNEAQ. Trimming removed 2 bases from V and 2 bases from J, with 7 bases in between. CDR3 size: 13 residues. The CDR3 DNA reads as TGTGCCAGCAGCTTAAGGGGCCCCTACGAGCAGTACTTC. Encoded protein: CASSLRGPYEQYF.

The chain joins TRBV14 to TRBJ2-7; 9 nucleotides line up with TRBD2. Germline CDR1 and CDR2: SGHDN and FVKESK. This CDR3 comprises 16 residues. V lost 1 base, J lost 7 bases, and 11 bases stayed unmatched. The CDR3 is CASSQVRASGNWEQYF. The DNA of the CDR3 is TGTGCCAGCAGCCAAGTCCGAGCTAGCGGGAATTGGGAGCAGTACTTC.

The rearrangement joins TRBV5-1 to TRBJ1-2; D might be TRBD1 (5 bases). Germline V gene sequence: CDR1 SGHRS, CDR2 YFSETQ. The CDR3 totals 12 residues. The V and J ends lost 4 bases and 8 bases respectively, with 12 bases between them. CDR3 in amino acids: CASSPDRPGYTF. In DNA, the CDR3 is TGCGCCAGCAGCCCCGACAGACCCGGCTACACCTTC. The full variable domain, in which reference TRBV5-1 and TRBJ1-2 provide the parts outside the CDR3, is KAGVTQTPRYLIKTRGQQVTLSCSPISGHRSVSWYQQTPGQGLQFLFEYFSETQRNKGNFPGRFSGRQFSNSRSEMNVSTLELGDSALYLCASSPDRPGYTFGSGTRLTVV.